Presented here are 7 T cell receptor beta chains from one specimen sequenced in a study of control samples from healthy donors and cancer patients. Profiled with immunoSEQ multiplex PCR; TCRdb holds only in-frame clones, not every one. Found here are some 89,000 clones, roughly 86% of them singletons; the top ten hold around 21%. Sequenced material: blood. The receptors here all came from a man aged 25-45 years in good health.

The CDR3 bases are TGTGCCAGCAGTTTCTTAGGGGGCGACCTTTCCTACGAGCAGTACGTC. Translation: CASSFLGGDLSYEQYV. V is TRBV6-5 and J is TRBJ2-7, with 7 bases matching TRBD1. The CDR3 totals 16 residues. Germline lookup yields CDR1 MNHEY and CDR2 SVGAGI. V was pared by 4 bases and J by 1 base, with 10 bases of the junction left unmatched.

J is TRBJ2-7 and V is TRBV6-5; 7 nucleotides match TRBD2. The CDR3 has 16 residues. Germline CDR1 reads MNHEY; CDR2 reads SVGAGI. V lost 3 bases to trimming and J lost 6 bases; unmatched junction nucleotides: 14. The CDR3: CASSYRGVRSPPEQYF. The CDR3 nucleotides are TGTGCCAGCAGTTATCGGGGGGTTCGGAGCCCGCCCGAGCAGTACTTC.

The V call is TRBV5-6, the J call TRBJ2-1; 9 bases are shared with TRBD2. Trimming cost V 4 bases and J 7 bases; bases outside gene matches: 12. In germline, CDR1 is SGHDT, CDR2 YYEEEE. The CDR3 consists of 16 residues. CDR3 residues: CASSGLAGVRGNEQFF. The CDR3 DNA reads TGTGCCAGCAGCGGGTTAGCGGGGGTCAGGGGGAATGAGCAGTTCTTC. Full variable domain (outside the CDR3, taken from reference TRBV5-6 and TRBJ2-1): DAGVTQSPTHLIKTRGQQVTLRCSPKSGHDTVSWYQQALGQGPQFIFQYYEEEERQRGNFPDRFSGHQFPNYSSELNVNALLLGDSALYLCASSGLAGVRGNEQFFGPGTRLTVL.

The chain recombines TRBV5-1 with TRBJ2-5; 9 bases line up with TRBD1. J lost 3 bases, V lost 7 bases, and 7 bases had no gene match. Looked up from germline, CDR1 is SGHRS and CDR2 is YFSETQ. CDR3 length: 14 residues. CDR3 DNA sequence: TGCGCCAGCGGCGGCTGGACAGGGGAAGAGACCCAGTACTTC. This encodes CASGGWTGEETQYF.

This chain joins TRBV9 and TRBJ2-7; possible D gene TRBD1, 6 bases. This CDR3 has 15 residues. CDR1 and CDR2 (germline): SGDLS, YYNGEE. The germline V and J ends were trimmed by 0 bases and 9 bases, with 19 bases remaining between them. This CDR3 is CASSVDLGQTSRQYF. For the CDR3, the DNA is TGTGCCAGCAGCGTAGACCTGGGACAAACATCTCGGCAGTACTTC.

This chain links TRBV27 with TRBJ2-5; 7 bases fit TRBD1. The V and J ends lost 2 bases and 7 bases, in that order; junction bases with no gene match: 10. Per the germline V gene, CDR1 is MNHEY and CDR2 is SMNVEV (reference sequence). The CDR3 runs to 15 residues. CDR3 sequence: CASSLVGQVLGTQYF. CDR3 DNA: TGTGCCAGCAGTTTAGTTGGACAGGTCCTCGGGACCCAGTACTTC.

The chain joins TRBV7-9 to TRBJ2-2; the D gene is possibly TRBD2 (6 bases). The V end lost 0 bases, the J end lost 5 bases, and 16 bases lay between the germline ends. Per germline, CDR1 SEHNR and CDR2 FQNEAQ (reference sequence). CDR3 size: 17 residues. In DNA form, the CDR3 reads TGTGCCAGCAGCTTAGCGGAGGTGACTAGGTTTACCGGGGAGCTGTTTTTT. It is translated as CASSLAEVTRFTGELFF.